This TCR beta chain was profiled in a study of tissue T cells after allogeneic stem cell transplantation. Study-level points and caveats: Blood and spleen captured only part of the tissue TCR repertoire.

Stated time point: mouse harvest day 14 after allogeneic transplant. Mouse grafts combined 10^7 T-cell-depleted bone marrow cells with 10^6 splenic CD5+ T cells. Tissues came from B6→BALB/c major-mismatch GVHD mice at day 7 or 14. With respect to this clone: Its antigen is not identified. Gene names denote mouse genes. The read ends 1 residue before the CDR3 terminus; that terminus is restored from the germline J gene.

Survey-depth TCRbeta CDR3 sequencing reported V/J genes and productive frequencies. This table comes from immunoSEQ multiplex PCR, and its TCRdb copy is limited to in-frame clones, with some not included. The table has roughly 8,100 clones, less than 45% seen once; the top ten hold about 3.1%. Trimming cost V 1 base and J 7 bases; bases outside gene matches: 2. The CDR3 spans 15 residues. The germline V gene encodes CDR1 LGHNA and CDR2 YNLKQL (reference sequence). The sequencing input was skin. The sequence derives from a female BALB/c mouse given C57BL/6 T cells with graft-versus-host disease after an allogeneic hematopoietic cell transplant. This chain connects TRBV5 to TRBJ1-4; 11 bases align to TRBD1. CDR3 in amino acids: CASSQGTGGIERLFF. The covered CDR3 bases are TGTGCCAGCAGCCAAGGGACAGGGGGCATCGAAAGATTATTT.